The 2 T cell receptor beta chains given below trace back to one sample, sequenced in a study of T cell changes during pregnancy in multiple sclerosis. The protocol was immunoSEQ multiplex PCR, while the TCRdb copy is restricted to in-frame clones and leaves out a portion. The sample records under 50,000 clones, over 80% being singletons. The sample consisted of CD8+ T cells from peripheral blood mononuclear cells, taken before pregnancy. These receptors were taken from a female donor with multiple sclerosis, enrolled in a pregnancy study.

This chain joins TRBV7-2 and TRBJ1-2, with D perhaps TRBD1 (5 bases). CDR1 and CDR2 from the germline V gene are SGHTA and FQGNSA. V lost 0 bases and J 6 bases, leaving 8 bases between the germline ends. The CDR3 is 13 amino acids. The CDR3 bases are TGTGCCAGCAGCTTAGCGTGGGGGGATGGCTACACCTTC. It yields the protein CASSLAWGDGYTF.

V gene TRBV5-1 combines with J gene TRBJ2-3, with 16 bases matching TRBD2. CDR1 and CDR2 (germline): SGHRS, YFSETQ. There are 20 residues in the CDR3. With 3 bases clipped from V and 5 bases from J, the junction kept 15 bases outside the gene matches. The DNA of the CDR3 is TGCGCCAGCAGCTGGCCCGAGGGACTAGCGGGGGGGCCAATGGGAGATACGCAGTATTTT. Its protein product is CASSWPEGLAGGPMGDTQYF.